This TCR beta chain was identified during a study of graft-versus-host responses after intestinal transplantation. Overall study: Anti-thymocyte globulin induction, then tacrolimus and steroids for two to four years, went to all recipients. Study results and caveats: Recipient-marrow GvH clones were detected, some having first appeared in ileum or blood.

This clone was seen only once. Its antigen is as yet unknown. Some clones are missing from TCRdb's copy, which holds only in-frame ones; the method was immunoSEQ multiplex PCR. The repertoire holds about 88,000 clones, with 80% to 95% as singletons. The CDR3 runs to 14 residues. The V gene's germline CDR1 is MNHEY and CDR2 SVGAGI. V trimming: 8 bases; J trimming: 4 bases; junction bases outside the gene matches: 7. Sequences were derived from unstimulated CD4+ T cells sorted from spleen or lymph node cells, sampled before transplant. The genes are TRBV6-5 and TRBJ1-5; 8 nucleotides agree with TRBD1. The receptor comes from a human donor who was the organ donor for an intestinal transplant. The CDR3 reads CASDVRQGNQPQHF. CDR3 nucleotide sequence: TGTGCCAGCGACGTACGACAGGGGAATCAGCCCCAGCATTTT.